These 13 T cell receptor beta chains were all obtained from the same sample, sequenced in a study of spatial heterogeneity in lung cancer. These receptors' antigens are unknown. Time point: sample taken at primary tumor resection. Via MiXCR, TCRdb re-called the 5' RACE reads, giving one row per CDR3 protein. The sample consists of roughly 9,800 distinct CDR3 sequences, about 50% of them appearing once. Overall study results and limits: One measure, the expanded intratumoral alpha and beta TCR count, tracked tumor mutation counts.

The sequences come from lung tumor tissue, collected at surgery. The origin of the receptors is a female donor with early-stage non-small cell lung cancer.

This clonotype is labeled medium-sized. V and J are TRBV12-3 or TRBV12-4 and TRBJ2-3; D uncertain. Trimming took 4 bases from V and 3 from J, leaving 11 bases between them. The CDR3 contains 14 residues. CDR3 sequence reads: CASSSLRRTDTQYF. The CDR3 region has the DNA TGTGCCAGCAGTTCCCTTCGAAGGACAGATACGCAGTATTTT.

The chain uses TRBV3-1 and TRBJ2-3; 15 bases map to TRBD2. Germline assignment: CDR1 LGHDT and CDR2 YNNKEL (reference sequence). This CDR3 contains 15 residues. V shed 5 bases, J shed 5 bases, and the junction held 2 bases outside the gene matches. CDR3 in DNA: TGTGCCAGCAGCGGACTAGCGGGGGGGCGAGATACGCAGTATTTT. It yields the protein CASSGLAGGRDTQYF.

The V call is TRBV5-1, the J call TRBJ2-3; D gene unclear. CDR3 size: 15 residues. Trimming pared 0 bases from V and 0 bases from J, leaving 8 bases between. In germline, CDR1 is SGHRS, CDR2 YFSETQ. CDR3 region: CASSLEARSTDTQYF. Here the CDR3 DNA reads TGCGCCAGCAGCTTGGAAGCCAGAAGCACAGATACGCAGTATTTT.

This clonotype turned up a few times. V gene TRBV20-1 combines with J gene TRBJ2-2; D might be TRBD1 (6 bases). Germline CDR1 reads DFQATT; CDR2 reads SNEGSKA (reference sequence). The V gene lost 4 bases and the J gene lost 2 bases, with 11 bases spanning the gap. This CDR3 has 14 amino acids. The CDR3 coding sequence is TGCAGTGCTACGACAGGTACCAACACCGGGGAGCTGTTTTTT. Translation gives CSATTGTNTGELFF.

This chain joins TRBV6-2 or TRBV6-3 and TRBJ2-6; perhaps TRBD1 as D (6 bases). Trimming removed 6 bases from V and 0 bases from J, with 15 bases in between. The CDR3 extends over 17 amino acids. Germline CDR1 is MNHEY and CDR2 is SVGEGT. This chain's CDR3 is CASRRPRGPSGANVLTF. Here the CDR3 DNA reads TGTGCCAGCAGACGGCCCAGGGGCCCCTCTGGGGCCAACGTCCTGACTTTC.

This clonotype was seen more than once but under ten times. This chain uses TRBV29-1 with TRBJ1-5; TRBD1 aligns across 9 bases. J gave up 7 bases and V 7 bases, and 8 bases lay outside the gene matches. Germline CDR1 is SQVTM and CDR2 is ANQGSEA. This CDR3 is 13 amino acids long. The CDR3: CSARTGVDQPQHF. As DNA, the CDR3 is TGCAGCGCCCGGACAGGGGTGGACCAGCCCCAGCATTTT.

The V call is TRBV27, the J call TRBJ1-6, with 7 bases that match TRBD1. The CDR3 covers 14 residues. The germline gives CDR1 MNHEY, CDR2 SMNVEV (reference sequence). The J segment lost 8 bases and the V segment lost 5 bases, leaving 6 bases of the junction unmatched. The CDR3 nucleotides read TGTGCCAGCAGTCCATCAGGGGGGGATTCACCCCTCCACTTT. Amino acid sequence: CASSPSGGDSPLHF.

CDR3 in amino acids: CSVEALEGHATYEQYF. As DNA, the CDR3 is TGCAGCGTTGAAGCGCTTGAGGGACACGCGACCTACGAGCAGTACTTC. The chain combines TRBV29-1 with TRBJ2-7; weak D call: TRBD1 (6 bases). The CDR3 loop spans 16 amino acids. V was shortened by 1 base and J by 2 bases, with 18 bases between the two germline ends. Per the germline V gene, CDR1 is SQVTM and CDR2 is ANQGSEA.

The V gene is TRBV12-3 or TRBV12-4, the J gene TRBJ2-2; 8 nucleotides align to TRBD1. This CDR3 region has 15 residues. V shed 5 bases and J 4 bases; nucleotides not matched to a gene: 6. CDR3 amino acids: CASSHKQGGTGELFF. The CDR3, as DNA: TGTGCCAGCAGTCACAAACAGGGGGGCACCGGGGAGCTGTTTTTT.

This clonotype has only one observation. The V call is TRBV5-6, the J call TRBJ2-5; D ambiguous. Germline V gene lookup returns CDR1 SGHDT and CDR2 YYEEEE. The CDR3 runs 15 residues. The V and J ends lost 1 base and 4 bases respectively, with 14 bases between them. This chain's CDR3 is CASSLRRPWGETQYF. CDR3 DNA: TGTGCCAGCAGCTTGAGGCGGCCATGGGGAGAGACCCAGTACTTC.

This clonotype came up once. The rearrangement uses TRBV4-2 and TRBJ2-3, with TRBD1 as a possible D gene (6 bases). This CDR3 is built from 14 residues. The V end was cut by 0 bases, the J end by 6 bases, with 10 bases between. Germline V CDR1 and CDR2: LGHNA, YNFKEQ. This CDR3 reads CASSQESQGDTQYF. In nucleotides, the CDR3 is TGTGCCAGCAGCCAAGAAAGCCAGGGGGATACGCAGTATTTT.

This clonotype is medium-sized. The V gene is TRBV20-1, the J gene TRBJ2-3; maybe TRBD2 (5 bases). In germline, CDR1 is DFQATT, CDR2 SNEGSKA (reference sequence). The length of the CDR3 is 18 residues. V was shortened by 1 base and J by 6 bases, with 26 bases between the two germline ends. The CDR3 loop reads CSARVRGYGTHTADTQYF. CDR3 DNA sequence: TGCAGTGCTAGAGTCCGGGGATATGGCACACACACAGCGGATACGCAGTATTTT.

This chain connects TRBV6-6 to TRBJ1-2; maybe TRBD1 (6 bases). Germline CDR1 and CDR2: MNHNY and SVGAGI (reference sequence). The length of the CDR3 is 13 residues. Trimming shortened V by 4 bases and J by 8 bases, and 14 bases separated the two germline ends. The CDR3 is CASSSDRSRGYTF. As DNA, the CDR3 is TGTGCCAGCAGTTCCGACAGGTCCAGGGGCTACACCTTC.